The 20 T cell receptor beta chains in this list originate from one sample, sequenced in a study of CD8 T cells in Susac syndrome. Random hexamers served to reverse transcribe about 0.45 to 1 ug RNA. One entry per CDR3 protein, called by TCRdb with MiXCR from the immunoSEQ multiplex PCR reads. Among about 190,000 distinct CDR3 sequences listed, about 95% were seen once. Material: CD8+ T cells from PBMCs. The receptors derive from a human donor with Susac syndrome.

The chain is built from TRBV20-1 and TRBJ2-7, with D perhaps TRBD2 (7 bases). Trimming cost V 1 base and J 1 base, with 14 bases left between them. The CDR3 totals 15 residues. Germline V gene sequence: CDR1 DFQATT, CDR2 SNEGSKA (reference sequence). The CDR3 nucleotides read TGCAGTGCTAGAGGGGGGGCTAGCGGTTCCTACGAGCAGTACTTC. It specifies CSARGGASGSYEQYF.

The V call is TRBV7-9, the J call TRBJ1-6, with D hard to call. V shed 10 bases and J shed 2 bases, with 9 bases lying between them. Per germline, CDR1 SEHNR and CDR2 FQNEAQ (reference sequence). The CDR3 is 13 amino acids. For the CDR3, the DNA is TGTGCCACCACAGATACCTATAATTCACCCCTCCACTTT. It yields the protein CATTDTYNSPLHF.

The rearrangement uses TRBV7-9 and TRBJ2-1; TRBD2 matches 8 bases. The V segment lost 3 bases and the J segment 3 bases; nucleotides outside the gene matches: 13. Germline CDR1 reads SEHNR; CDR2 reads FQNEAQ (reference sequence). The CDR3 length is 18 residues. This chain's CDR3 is CASSFSRGGRFLYNEQFF. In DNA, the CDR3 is TGTGCCAGCAGCTTCTCTCGGGGCGGGAGGTTTCTCTACAATGAGCAGTTCTTC. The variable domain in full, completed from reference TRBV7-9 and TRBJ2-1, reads DTGVSQNPRHKITKRGQNVTFRCDPISEHNRLYWYRQTLGQGPEFLTYFQNEAQLEKSRLLSDRFSAERPKGSFSTLEIQRTEQGDSAMYLCASSFSRGGRFLYNEQFFGPGTRLTVL.

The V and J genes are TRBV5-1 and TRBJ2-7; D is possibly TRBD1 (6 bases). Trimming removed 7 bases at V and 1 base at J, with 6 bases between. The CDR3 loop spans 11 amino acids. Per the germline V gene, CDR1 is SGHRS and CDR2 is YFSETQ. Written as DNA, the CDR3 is TGCGCCAGCGGACAGTCCTACGAGCAGTACTTC. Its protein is CASGQSYEQYF.

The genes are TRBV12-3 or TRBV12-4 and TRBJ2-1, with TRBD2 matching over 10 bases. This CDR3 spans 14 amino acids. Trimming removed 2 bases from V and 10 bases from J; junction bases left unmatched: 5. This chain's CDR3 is CASSLLAGDGEQFF. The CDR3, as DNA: TGTGCCAGCAGTTTACTAGCGGGGGATGGAGAGCAGTTCTTC.

The CDR3 DNA reads as TGCAGTGCCCAACAGGGGAGGGTTTACAATGAGCAGTTCTTC. As protein: CSAQQGRVYNEQFF. V and J are TRBV20-1 and TRBJ2-1; either TRBD1 or TRBD2 may fit D (7 bases each). Between the trimmed V and J ends, which lost 6 bases and 4 bases, there was a span of 16 bases. CDR1 and CDR2 (germline): DFQATT, SNEGSKA (reference sequence). There are 14 residues in the CDR3.

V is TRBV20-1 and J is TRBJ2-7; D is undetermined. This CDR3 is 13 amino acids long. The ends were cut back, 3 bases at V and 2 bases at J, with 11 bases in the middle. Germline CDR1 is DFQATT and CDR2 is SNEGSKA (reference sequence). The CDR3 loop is CSASRTTPYEQYF. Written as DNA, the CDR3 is TGCAGTGCTAGTAGGACCACCCCCTACGAGCAGTACTTC.

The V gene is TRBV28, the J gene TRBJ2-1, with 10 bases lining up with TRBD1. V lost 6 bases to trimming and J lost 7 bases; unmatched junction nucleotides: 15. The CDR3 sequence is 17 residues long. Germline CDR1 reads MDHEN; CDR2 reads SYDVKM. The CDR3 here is CASSPLPRWDRGNEQFF. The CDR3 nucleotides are TGTGCCAGCAGCCCTCTCCCGCGATGGGACAGGGGTAATGAGCAGTTCTTC.

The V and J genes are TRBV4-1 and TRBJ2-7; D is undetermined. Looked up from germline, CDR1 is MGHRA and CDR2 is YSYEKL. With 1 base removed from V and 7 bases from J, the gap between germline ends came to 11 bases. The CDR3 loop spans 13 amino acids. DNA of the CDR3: TGCGCCAGCAGCCAAGTGGCCACGGAGGAGCAGTACTTC. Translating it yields CASSQVATEEQYF.

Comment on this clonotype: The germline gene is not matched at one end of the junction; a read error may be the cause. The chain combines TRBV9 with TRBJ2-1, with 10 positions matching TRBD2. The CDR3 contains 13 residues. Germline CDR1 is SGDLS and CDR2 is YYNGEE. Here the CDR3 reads CASSVESSGGAIF. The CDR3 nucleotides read TGTGCCAGCAGCGTAGAGTCTAGCGGGGGCGCAATCTTC.

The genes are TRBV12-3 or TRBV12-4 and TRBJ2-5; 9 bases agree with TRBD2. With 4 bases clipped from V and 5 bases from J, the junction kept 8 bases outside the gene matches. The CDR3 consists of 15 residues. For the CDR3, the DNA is TGTGCCAGCAGTTCGAATAGCGGGGGTTTGGAGACCCAGTACTTC. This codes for CASSSNSGGLETQYF.

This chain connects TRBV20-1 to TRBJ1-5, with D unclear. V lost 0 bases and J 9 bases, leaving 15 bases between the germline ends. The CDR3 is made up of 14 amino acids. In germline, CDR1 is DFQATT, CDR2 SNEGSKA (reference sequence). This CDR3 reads CSARDLAGIGPQHF. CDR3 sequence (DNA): TGCAGTGCTAGAGATCTCGCGGGGATTGGGCCCCAGCATTTT.

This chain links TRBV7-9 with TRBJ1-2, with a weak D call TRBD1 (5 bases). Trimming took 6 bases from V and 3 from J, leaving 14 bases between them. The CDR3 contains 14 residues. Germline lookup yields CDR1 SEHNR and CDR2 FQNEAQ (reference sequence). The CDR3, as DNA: TGTGCCAGCAGGGCGGGGCTTGGGGACTATGGCTACACCTTC. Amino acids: CASRAGLGDYGYTF.

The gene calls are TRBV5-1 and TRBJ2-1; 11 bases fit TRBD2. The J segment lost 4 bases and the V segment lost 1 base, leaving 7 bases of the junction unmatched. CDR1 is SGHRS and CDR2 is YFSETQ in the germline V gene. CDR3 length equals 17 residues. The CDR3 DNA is TGCGCCAGCAGCTTGAGACCGGGACTAGCGGTATACAATGAGCAGTTCTTC. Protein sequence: CASSLRPGLAVYNEQFF.

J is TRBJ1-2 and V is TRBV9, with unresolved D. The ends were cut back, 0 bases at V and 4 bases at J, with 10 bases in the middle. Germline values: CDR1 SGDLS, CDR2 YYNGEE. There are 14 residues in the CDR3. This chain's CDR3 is CASSVESVGYGYTF. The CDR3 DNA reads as TGTGCCAGCAGCGTAGAATCCGTCGGCTATGGCTACACCTTC.

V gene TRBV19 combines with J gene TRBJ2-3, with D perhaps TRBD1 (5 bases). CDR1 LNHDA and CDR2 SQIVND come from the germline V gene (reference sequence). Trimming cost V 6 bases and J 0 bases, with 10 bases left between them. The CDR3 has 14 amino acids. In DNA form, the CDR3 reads TGTGCCAGTAGGCAACAGGTTAGCACAGATACGCAGTATTTT. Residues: CASRQQVSTDTQYF. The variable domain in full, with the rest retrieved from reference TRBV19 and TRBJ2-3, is DGGITQSPKYLFRKEGQNVTLSCEQNLNHDAMYWYRQDPGQGLRLIYYSQIVNDFQKGDIAEGYSVSREKKESFPLTVTSAQKNPTAFYLCASRQQVSTDTQYFGPGTRLTVL.

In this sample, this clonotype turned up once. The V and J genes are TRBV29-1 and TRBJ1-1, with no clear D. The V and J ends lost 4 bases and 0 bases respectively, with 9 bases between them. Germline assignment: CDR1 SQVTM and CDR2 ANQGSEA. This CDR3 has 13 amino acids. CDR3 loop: CSVVGRMNTEAFF. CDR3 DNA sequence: TGCAGCGTTGTGGGCAGGATGAACACTGAAGCTTTCTTT.

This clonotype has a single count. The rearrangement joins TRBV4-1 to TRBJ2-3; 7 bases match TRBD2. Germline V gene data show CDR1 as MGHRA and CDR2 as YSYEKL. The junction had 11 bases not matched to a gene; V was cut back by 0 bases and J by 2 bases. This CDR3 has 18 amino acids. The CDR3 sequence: CASSQEKSERGYTDTQYF. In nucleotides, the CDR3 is TGCGCCAGCAGCCAAGAGAAGAGTGAGCGGGGATACACAGATACGCAGTATTTT.

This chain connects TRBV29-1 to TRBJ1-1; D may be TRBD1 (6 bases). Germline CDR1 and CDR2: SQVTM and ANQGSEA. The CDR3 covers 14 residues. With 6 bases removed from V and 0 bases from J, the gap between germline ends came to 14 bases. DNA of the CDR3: TGCAGCGTCCCGCCAGGGGTAATGAACACTGAAGCTTTCTTT. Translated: CSVPPGVMNTEAFF.

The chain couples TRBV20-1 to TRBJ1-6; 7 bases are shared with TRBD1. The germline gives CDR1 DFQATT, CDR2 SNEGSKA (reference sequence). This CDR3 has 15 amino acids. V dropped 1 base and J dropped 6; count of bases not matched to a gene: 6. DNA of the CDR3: TGCAGTGCTAGAGTTGGGACAGAGGCTAATTCACCCCTCCACTTT. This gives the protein CSARVGTEANSPLHF.